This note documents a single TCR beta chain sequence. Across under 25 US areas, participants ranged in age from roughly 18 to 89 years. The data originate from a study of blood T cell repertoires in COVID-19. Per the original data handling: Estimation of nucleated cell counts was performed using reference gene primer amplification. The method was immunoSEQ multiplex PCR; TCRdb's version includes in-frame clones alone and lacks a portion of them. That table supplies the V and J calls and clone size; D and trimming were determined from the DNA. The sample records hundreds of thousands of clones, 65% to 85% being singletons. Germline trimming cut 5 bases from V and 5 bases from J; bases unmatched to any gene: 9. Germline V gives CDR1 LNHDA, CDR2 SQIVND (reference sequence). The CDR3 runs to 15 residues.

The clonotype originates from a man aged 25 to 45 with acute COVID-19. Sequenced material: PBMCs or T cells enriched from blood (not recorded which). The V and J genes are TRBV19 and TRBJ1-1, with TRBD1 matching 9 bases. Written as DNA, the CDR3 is TGTGCCAGTAGTCGACAGGGGGGATTGAGAACTGAAGCTTTCTTT. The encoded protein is CASSRQGGLRTEAFF.